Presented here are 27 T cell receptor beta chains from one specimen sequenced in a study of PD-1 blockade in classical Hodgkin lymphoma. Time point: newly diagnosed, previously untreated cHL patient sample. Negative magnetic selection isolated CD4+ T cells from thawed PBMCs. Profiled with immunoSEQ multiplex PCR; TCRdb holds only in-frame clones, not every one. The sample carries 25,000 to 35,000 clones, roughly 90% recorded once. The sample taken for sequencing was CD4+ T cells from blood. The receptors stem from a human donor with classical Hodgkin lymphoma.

The CDR3 region is CASSFGTSGSRYEQYF. In nucleotides, the CDR3 is TGTGCCAGCAGCTTTGGGACTAGCGGGAGTCGGTACGAGCAGTACTTC. The genes are TRBV7-2 and TRBJ2-7; 14 bases are shared with TRBD2. J was trimmed by 4 bases and V by 3 bases; bases with no gene match: 5. This CDR3 has 16 residues. Germline CDR1 and CDR2: SGHTA and FQGNSA.

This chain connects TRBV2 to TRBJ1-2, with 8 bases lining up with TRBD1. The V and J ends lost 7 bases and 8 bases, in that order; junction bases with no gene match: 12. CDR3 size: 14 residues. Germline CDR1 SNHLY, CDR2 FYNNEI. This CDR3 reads CASTAGQGGRGYTF. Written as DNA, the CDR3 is TGTGCCAGCACCGCCGGACAGGGAGGGAGGGGCTACACCTTC.

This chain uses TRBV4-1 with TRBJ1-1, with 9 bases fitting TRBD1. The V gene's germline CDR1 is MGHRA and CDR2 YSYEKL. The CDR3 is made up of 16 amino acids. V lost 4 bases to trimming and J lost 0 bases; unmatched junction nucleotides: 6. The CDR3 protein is CASSLSGQGLNTEAFF. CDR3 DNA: TGCGCCAGCAGCCTGTCGGGACAGGGATTGAACACTGAAGCTTTCTTT.

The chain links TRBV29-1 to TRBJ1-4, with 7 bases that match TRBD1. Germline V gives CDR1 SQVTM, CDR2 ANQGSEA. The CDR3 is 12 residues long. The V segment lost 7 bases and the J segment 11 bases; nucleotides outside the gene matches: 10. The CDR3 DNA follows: TGCAGCGCGGGACAGTCGTCGGGGAAACTGTTTTTT. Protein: CSAGQSSGKLFF. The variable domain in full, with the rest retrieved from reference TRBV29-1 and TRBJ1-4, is SAVISQKPSRDICQRGTSLTIQCQVDSQVTMMFWYRQQPGQSLTLIATANQGSEATYESGFVIDKFPISRPNLTFSTLTVSNMSPEDSSIYLCSAGQSSGKLFFGSGTQLSVL.

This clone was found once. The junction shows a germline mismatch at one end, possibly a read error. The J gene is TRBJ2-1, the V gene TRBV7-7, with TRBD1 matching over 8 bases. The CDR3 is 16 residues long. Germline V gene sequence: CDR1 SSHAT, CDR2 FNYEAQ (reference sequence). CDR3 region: CASSSATGGSYNEQFF. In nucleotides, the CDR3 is TGTGCTAGCAGCTCTGCTACAGGGGGTAGCTACAATGAGCAGTTCTTC. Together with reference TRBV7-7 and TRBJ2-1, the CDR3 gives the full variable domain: GAGVSQSPRYKVTKRGQDVTLRCDPISSHATLYWYQQALGQGPEFLTYFNYEAQPDKSGLPSDRFSAERPEGSISTLTIQRTEQRDSAMYRCASSSATGGSYNEQFFGPGTRLTVL.

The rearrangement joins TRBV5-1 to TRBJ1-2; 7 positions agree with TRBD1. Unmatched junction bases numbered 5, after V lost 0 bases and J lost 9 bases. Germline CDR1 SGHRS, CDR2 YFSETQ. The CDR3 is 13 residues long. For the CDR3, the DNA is TGCGCCAGCAGCTTGGGACAGGGCCCAAGCTACACCTTC. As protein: CASSLGQGPSYTF.

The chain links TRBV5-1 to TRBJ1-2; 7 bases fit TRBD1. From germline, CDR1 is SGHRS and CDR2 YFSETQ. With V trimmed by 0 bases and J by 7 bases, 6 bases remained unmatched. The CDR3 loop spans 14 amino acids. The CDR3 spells CASSLDRGTAGYTF. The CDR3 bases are TGCGCCAGCAGCTTGGACAGGGGAACGGCTGGCTACACCTTC.

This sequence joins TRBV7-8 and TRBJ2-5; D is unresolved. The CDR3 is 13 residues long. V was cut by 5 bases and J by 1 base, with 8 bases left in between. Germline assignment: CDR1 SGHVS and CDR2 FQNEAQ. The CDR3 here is CASSRGGQETQYF. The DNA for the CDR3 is TGTGCCAGCAGCCGCGGCGGCCAAGAGACCCAGTACTTC. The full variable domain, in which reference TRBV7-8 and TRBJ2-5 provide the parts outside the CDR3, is GAGVSQSPRYKVAKRGQDVALRCDPISGHVSLFWYQQALGQGPEFLTYFQNEAQLDKSGLPSDRFFAERPEGSVSTLKIQRTQQEDSAVYLCASSRGGQETQYFGPGTRLLVL.

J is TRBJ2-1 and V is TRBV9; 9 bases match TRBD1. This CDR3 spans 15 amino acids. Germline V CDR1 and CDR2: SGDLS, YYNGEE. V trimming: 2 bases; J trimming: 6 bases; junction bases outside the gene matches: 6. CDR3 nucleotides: TGTGCCAGCAGCGTCGGGACAGGGTTTTTCAATGAGCAGTTCTTC. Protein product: CASSVGTGFFNEQFF. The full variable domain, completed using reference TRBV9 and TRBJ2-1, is DSGVTQTPKHLITATGQRVTLRCSPRSGDLSVYWYQQSLDQGLQFLIQYYNGEERAKGNILERFSAQQFPDLHSELNLSSLELGDSALYFCASSVGTGFFNEQFFGPGTRLTVL.

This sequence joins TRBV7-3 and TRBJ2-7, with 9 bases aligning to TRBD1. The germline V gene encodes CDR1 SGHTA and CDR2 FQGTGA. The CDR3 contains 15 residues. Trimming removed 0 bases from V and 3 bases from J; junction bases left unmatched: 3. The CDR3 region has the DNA TGTGCCAGCAGCTTAACGGCGGACAGGGGCTACGAGCAGTACGTC. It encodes CASSLTADRGYEQYV.

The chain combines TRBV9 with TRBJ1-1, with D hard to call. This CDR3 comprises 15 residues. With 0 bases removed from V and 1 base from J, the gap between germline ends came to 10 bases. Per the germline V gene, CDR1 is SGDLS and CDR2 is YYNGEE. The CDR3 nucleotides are TGTGCCAGCAGCGTAGTCCCAGCTTCGAACACTGAAGCTTTCTTT. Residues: CASSVVPASNTEAFF.

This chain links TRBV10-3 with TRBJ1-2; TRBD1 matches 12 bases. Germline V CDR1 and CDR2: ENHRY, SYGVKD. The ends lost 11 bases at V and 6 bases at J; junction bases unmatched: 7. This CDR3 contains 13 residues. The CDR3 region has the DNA TGTGCCTCCTACGGGACAGGGGGCCATGGCTACACCTTC. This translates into CASYGTGGHGYTF.

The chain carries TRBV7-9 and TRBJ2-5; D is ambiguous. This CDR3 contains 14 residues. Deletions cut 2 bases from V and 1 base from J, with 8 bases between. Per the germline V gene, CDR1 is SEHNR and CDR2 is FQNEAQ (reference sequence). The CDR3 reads CASSLSRPQETQYF. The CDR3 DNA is TGTGCCAGCAGCTTAAGTCGGCCCCAAGAGACCCAGTACTTC.

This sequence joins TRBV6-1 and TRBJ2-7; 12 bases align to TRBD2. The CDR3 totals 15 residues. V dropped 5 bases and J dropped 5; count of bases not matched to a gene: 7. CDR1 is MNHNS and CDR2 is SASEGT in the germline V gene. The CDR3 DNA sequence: TGTGCCAGCAGTCCGACTAGCGGGAGTACCAACGAGCAGTACTTC. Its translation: CASSPTSGSTNEQYF.

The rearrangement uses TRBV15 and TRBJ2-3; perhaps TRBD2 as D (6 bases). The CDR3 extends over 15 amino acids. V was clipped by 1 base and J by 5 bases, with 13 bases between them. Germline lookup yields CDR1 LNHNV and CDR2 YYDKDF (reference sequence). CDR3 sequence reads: CATSRGGLAEDTQYF. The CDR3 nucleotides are TGTGCCACCAGCAGAGGGGGACTTGCCGAAGATACGCAGTATTTT.

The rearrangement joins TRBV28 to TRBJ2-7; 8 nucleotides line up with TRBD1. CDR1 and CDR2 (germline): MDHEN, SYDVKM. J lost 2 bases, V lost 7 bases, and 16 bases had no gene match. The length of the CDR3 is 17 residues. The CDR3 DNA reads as TGTGCCAGCACCCCAAGTATTGACAGGGGTCGCCCCTACGAGCAGTACTTC. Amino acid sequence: CASTPSIDRGRPYEQYF. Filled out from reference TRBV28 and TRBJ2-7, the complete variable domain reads DVKVTQSSRYLVKRTGEKVFLECVQDMDHENMFWYRQDPGLGLRLIYFSYDVKMKEKGDIPEGYSVSREKKERFSLILESASTNQTSMYLCASTPSIDRGRPYEQYFGPGTRLTVT.

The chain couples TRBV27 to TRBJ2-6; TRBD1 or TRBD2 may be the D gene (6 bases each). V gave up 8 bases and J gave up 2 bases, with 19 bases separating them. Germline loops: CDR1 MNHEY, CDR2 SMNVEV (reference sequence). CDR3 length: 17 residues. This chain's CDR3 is CASHPGAGVPGANVLTF. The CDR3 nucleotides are TGTGCCAGCCATCCGGGGGCAGGGGTTCCTGGGGCCAACGTCCTGACTTTC.

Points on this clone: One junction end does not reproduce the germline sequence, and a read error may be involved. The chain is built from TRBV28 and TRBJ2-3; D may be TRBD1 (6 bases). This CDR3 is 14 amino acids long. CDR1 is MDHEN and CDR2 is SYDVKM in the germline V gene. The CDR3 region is CANSGGGLRDTQYF. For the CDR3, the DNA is TGTGCCAACAGTGGGGGCGGATTGAGGGATACGCAGTATTTT.

Here the CDR3 reads CASSLQGSQPQHF. For the CDR3, the DNA is TGTGCCAGCAGTTTACAAGGGTCTCAGCCCCAGCATTTT. The V gene is TRBV28, the J gene TRBJ1-5; D remains unclear. Trimming pared 2 bases from V and 6 bases from J, leaving 8 bases between. The CDR3 contains 13 residues. Germline V CDR1 and CDR2: MDHEN, SYDVKM.

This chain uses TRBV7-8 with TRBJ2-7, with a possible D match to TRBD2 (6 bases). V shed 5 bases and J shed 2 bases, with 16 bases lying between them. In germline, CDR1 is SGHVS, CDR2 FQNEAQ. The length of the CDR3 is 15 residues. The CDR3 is CASSATWDSPYEQYV. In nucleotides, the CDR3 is TGTGCCAGCAGCGCCACCTGGGACTCCCCCTACGAGCAGTACGTC.

The CDR3 nucleotides read TGTGCCAGCTCACCACTTGGACCTCAAAGCATCTCCTACAATGAGCAGTTCTTC. Amino acids: CASSPLGPQSISYNEQFF. The rearrangement links TRBV18 to TRBJ2-1, with D hard to call. The CDR3 is 18 residues long. CDR1 is KGHSH, CDR2 LQKENI, per germline. The V gene lost 1 base and the J gene lost 0 bases, with 16 bases spanning the gap.

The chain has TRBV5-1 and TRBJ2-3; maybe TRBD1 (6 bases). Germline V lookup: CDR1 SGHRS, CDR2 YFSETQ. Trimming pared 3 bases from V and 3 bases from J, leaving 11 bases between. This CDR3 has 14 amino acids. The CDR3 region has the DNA TGCGCCAGCAGCTCACAGGGCCAAACAGATACGCAGTATTTT. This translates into CASSSQGQTDTQYF. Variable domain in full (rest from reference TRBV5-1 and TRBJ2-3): KAGVTQTPRYLIKTRGQQVTLSCSPISGHRSVSWYQQTPGQGLQFLFEYFSETQRNKGNFPGRFSGRQFSNSRSEMNVSTLELGDSALYLCASSSQGQTDTQYFGPGTRLTVL.

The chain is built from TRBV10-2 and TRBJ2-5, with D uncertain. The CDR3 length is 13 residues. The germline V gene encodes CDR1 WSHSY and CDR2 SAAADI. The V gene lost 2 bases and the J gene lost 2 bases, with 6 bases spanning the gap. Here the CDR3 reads CASSESPQETQYF. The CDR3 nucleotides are TGCGCCAGCAGTGAGAGTCCGCAAGAGACCCAGTACTTC.

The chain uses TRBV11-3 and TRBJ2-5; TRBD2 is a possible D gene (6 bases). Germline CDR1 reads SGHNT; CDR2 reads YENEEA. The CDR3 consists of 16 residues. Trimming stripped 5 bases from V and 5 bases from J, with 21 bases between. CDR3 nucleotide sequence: TGTGCCAGCAGCGCCCGGGACTCCTCCCTCGGGGAGACCCAGTACTTC. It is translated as CASSARDSSLGETQYF.

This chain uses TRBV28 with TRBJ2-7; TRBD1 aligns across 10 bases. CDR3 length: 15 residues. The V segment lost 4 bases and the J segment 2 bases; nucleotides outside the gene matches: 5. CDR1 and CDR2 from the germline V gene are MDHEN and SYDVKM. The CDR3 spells CASSSLGQGAYEQYF. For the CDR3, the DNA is TGTGCCAGCAGTTCCCTTGGACAGGGGGCCTACGAGCAGTACTTC.

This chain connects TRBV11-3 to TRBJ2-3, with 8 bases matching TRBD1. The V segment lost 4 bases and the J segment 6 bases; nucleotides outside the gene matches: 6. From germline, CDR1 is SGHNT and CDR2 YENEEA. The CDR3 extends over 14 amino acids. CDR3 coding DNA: TGTGCCAGCAGCTGGAGGACAGGGCAGGATACGCAGTATTTT. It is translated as CASSWRTGQDTQYF.

The CDR3: CASSPGSRRAETQYF. In nucleotides, the CDR3 is TGCGCCAGCAGCCCGGGGTCGCGGCGGGCAGAGACCCAGTACTTC. This sequence joins TRBV5-1 and TRBJ2-5; possibly TRBD2 for D (5 bases). This CDR3 spans 15 amino acids. The germline CDR1 and CDR2 sequences are SGHRS and YFSETQ. V was pared by 4 bases and J by 4 bases, with 17 bases between. Full variable domain (missing parts from reference TRBV5-1 and TRBJ2-5): KAGVTQTPRYLIKTRGQQVTLSCSPISGHRSVSWYQQTPGQGLQFLFEYFSETQRNKGNFPGRFSGRQFSNSRSEMNVSTLELGDSALYLCASSPGSRRAETQYFGPGTRLLVL.